The next 4 T cell receptor beta chains were all read from a single sample in a study of cytomegalovirus exposure and HLA in healthy donors. PCR amplification relied on 60 Vbeta primers (plus 13 Jbeta primers). TCRdb's copy holds only in-frame clones and misses some; the assay was immunoSEQ multiplex PCR. The sample includes around 130,000 clones, 81% of them seen just once. Sequencing was carried out using PBMCs. These TCRs come from a woman aged 40 to 50 in good health and CMV-seronegative.

This clone was seen more than once but under ten times. This chain uses TRBV5-4 with TRBJ1-1, with 7 bases lining up with TRBD1. The length of the CDR3 is 14 residues. In germline, CDR1 is SGHNT, CDR2 YYREEE (reference sequence). The J segment lost 3 bases and the V segment lost 1 base, leaving 3 bases of the junction unmatched. CDR3 DNA: TGTGCCAGCAGCTTGCCCGGGACAGACACTGAAGCTTTCTTT. Amino acid sequence: CASSLPGTDTEAFF.

The rearrangement uses TRBV10-3 and TRBJ2-1; 9 bases line up with TRBD2. In germline, CDR1 is ENHRY, CDR2 SYGVKD. The CDR3 is 17 residues long. V lost 0 bases, J lost 4 bases, and 7 bases stayed unmatched. The CDR3 DNA follows: TGTGCCATCAGTGAGTCGCCGACTAGCGGACAATACAATGAGCAGTTCTTC. This encodes CAISESPTSGQYNEQFF.

This clone appeared a few times. V is TRBV29-1 and J is TRBJ1-1; maybe TRBD1 (5 bases). Germline CDR1 SQVTM, CDR2 ANQGSEA. CDR3 length equals 17 residues. V was shortened by 5 bases and J by 1 base, with 23 bases between the two germline ends. CDR3 nucleotide sequence: TGCAGCGTTTCAGGGTTGACCACAAAGGCCGCGAACACTGAAGCTTTCTTT. Protein: CSVSGLTTKAANTEAFF. Full variable domain (rest looked up from reference TRBV29-1 and TRBJ1-1): SAVISQKPSRDICQRGTSLTIQCQVDSQVTMMFWYRQQPGQSLTLIATANQGSEATYESGFVIDKFPISRPNLTFSTLTVSNMSPEDSSIYLCSVSGLTTKAANTEAFFGQGTRLTVV.

This rearrangement joins TRBV6-5 to TRBJ2-1; the match to TRBD1 covers 8 bases. The germline V gene encodes CDR1 MNHEY and CDR2 SVGAGI. V was pared by 7 bases and J by 7 bases, with 9 bases of the junction left unmatched. This CDR3 comprises 14 residues. CDR3 in amino acids: CASTDTGGRNEQFF. The CDR3 coding sequence is TGTGCCAGCACCGATACAGGGGGAAGGAATGAGCAGTTCTTC.